A single sample gave rise to the 8 T cell receptor beta chains below, sequenced in a study of T cell repertoires in cytomegalovirus infection. TCRdb used MiXCR to reprocess the reads, holding one entry per CDR3 protein. The sample includes 150,000 to 200,000 distinct CDR3 sequences, 17% of them seen just once. What was sequenced was CD8+ T cells from PBMCs. The receptor set was obtained from a human donor in good health (CMV status not recorded). Some clones in this sample may be carry-over from other donors' samples.

J is TRBJ1-1 and V is TRBV20-1; no clear D gene. Germline lookup yields CDR1 DFQATT and CDR2 SNEGSKA (reference sequence). The CDR3 extends over 14 amino acids. Trimming left V 6 bases short and J 0 bases short, with 14 bases between. The CDR3 spells CSAHLASMNTEAFF. CDR3 sequence (DNA): TGCAGTGCCCACTTGGCATCGATGAACACTGAAGCTTTCTTT.

This clonotype was observed many times. The chain carries TRBV4-3 and TRBJ1-1; possibly TRBD1 for D (6 bases). Germline V CDR1 and CDR2: LGHNA, YSLEER. The V and J ends lost 4 bases and 5 bases respectively, with 20 bases between them. The CDR3 has 16 amino acids. In DNA, the CDR3 is TGCGCCAGCAGCCCCGACATCGGGGGCGAGAATACTGAAGCTTTCTTT. Protein: CASSPDIGGENTEAFF.

This clonotype showed up just a few times. V is TRBV7-2 and J is TRBJ2-2, with D hard to call. V gave up 4 bases and J gave up 0 bases, with 6 bases separating them. This CDR3 contains 14 residues. Germline V gene lookup returns CDR1 SGHTA and CDR2 FQGNSA. The CDR3 loop is CASSYSPNTGELFF. The CDR3 nucleotides are TGTGCCAGCAGCTACAGCCCGAACACCGGGGAGCTGTTTTTT.

This chain joins TRBV11-3 and TRBJ2-1; D not certain. The CDR3 runs to 13 residues. V was trimmed by 4 bases and J by 7 bases, leaving 11 bases between them. The germline CDR1 and CDR2 sequences are SGHNT and YENEEA. CDR3 sequence reads: CASSSTQGNEQFF. For the CDR3, the DNA is TGTGCCAGCAGCTCAACCCAAGGAAATGAGCAGTTCTTC.

For the CDR3, the DNA is TGTGCCAGCAGCTTAGGGGGACATAAGAGCTCCTACGAGCAGTACTTC. As protein: CASSLGGHKSSYEQYF. The V gene is TRBV7-6, the J gene TRBJ2-7; possible D gene TRBD1, 6 bases. The V end lost 1 base, the J end lost 0 bases, and 13 bases lay between the germline ends. Germline CDR1 and CDR2: SGHVS and FNYEAQ. CDR3 length equals 16 residues. Combining the CDR3 with reference TRBV7-6 and TRBJ2-7 gives the whole variable domain GAGVSQSPRYKVTKRGQDVALRCDPISGHVSLYWYRQALGQGPEFLTYFNYEAQQDKSGLPNDRFSAERPEGSISTLTIQRTEQRDSAMYRCASSLGGHKSSYEQYFGPGTRLTVT.

The rearrangement uses TRBV28 and TRBJ2-5; 8 bases fit TRBD1. Germline CDR1 reads MDHEN; CDR2 reads SYDVKM. This CDR3 has 14 residues. Trimming took 3 bases from V and 5 from J; bases not matched to a gene: 5. The CDR3 here is CASSFGTGVETQYF. CDR3 sequence (DNA): TGTGCCAGCAGTTTCGGGACAGGCGTGGAGACCCAGTACTTC. Variable domain in full (rest from reference TRBV28 and TRBJ2-5): DVKVTQSSRYLVKRTGEKVFLECVQDMDHENMFWYRQDPGLGLRLIYFSYDVKMKEKGDIPEGYSVSREKKERFSLILESASTNQTSMYLCASSFGTGVETQYFGPGTRLLVL.

The rearrangement links TRBV9 to TRBJ1-6; 7 nucleotides align to TRBD1. The V and J ends lost 5 bases and 6 bases, in that order; junction bases with no gene match: 11. Germline lookup yields CDR1 SGDLS and CDR2 YYNGEE. The length of the CDR3 is 16 residues. CDR3 nucleotides: TGTGCCAGCAGTGACGACAGGGAGGGAAGTAATTCACCCCTCCACTTT. Amino acid sequence: CASSDDREGSNSPLHF.

The sample holds many counts of this clonotype. The chain couples TRBV28 to TRBJ2-2, with D uncertain. The V gene's germline CDR1 is MDHEN and CDR2 SYDVKM. There are 13 residues in the CDR3. Deletions cut 2 bases from V and 7 bases from J, with 8 bases between. This chain's CDR3 is CASSLERDGELFF. The CDR3 DNA is TGTGCCAGCAGTTTAGAAAGGGACGGGGAGCTGTTTTTT. Variable domain in full (rest from reference TRBV28 and TRBJ2-2): DVKVTQSSRYLVKRTGEKVFLECVQDMDHENMFWYRQDPGLGLRLIYFSYDVKMKEKGDIPEGYSVSREKKERFSLILESASTNQTSMYLCASSLERDGELFFGEGSRLTVL.